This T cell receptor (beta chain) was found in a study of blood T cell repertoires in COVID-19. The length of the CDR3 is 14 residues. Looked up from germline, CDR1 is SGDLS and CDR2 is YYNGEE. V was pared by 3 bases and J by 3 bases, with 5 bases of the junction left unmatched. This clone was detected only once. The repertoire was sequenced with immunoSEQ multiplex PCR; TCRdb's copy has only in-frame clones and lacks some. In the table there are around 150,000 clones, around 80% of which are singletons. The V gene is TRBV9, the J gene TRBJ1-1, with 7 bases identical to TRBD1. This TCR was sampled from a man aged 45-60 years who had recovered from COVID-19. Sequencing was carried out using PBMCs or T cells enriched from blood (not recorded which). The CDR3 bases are TGTGCCAGCAGCGGACAGGGACGATACACTGAAGCTTTCTTT. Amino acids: CASSGQGRYTEAFF.